Presented here are 19 T cell receptor beta chains from one specimen sequenced in a study of shared clonotypes between healthy human individuals. Here immunoSEQ multiplex PCR was the method, and the copy in TCRdb shows in-frame clones only, minus some. The table lists roughly 500,000 clones, around 95% of them singletons. Sequenced input: naive CD4+ T cells sorted from blood. Subset: CD45RA+ positively selected. All receptors derive from a woman younger than 45 in good health.

The CDR3 nucleotides read TGTGCCAGCAGCTTCCGTCAGGGGAGCTCCTACGAGCAGTACTTC. Amino acids: CASSFRQGSSYEQYF. The chain is built from TRBV11-3 and TRBJ2-7; D might be TRBD1 (6 bases). The germline gives CDR1 SGHNT, CDR2 YENEEA. CDR3 length: 15 amino acids. The V end was cut by 3 bases, the J end by 0 bases, with 12 bases between. The variable domain in full, with the rest retrieved from reference TRBV11-3 and TRBJ2-7, is EAGVVQSPRYKIIEKKQPVAFWCNPISGHNTLYWYLQNLGQGPELLIRYENEEAVDDSQLPKDRFSAERLKGVDSTLKIQPAELGDSAVYLCASSFRQGSSYEQYFGPGTRLTVT.

The CDR3 DNA reads TGTGCCAGCAGCCAGAGGAACACTGAAGCTTTCTTT. Amino acids: CASSQRNTEAFF. This chain uses TRBV14 with TRBJ1-1; D ambiguous. The CDR3 is 12 residues long. Germline V gene lookup returns CDR1 SGHDN and CDR2 FVKESK. V was trimmed by 3 bases and J by 1 base, leaving 3 bases between them.

This rearrangement joins TRBV10-3 to TRBJ2-3; either TRBD1 or TRBD2 may supply D (6 bases each). V lost 4 bases and J lost 3, with 11 bases in between. Germline CDR1 and CDR2: ENHRY and SYGVKD. This CDR3 contains 14 residues. Here the CDR3 reads CAISAGALTDTQYF. CDR3 nucleotide sequence: TGTGCCATCAGTGCGGGGGCCCTTACAGATACGCAGTATTTT.

The rearrangement joins TRBV30 to TRBJ2-1; the D is unclear. The CDR3 extends over 12 amino acids. Between the trimmed V and J ends, which lost 2 bases and 3 bases, there was a span of 5 bases. The germline V gene has CDR1 GTSNPN and CDR2 SVGIG (reference sequence). CDR3 nucleotides: TGTGCCTGGAGTTTAGACTACAATGAGCAGTTCTTC. Translating it yields CAWSLDYNEQFF. The complete variable domain, with remaining parts taken from reference TRBV30 and TRBJ2-1, reads SQTIHQWPATLVQPVGSPLSLECTVEGTSNPNLYWYRQAAGRGLQLLFYSVGIGQISSEVPQNLSASRPQDRQFILSSKKLLLSDSGFYLCAWSLDYNEQFFGPGTRLTVL.

This clone was detected once. V and J are TRBV7-3 and TRBJ2-3; D gene uncertain. Trimming removed 4 bases from V and 6 bases from J, with 8 bases in between. Germline CDR1 reads SGHTA; CDR2 reads FQGTGA. This CDR3 spans 12 amino acids. DNA of the CDR3: TGTGCCAGCAGCTCTGCCGGGGATACGCAGTATTTT. Its protein product is CASSSAGDTQYF.

CDR3 sequence reads: CASSRAGGPYEQYF. Written as DNA, the CDR3 is TGTGCCAGCAGCCGGGCTGGGGGTCCCTACGAGCAGTACTTC. The chain is built from TRBV7-2 and TRBJ2-5, with D perhaps assigned TRBD1 or TRBD2 (5 bases each). Gene TRBJ2-7 matches the end of the DNA better, so the J call may be wrong. Germline V gene lookup returns CDR1 SGHTA and CDR2 FQGNSA. This CDR3 spans 14 amino acids.

CDR3 DNA: TGTGCCATCAGTGAACGGACCACTGAAGCTTTCTTT. Translated: CAISERTTEAFF. The chain is built from TRBV10-3 and TRBJ1-1; D not certain. The germline CDR1 and CDR2 sequences are ENHRY and SYGVKD. The CDR3 runs to 12 residues. Trimming left V 3 bases short and J 4 bases short, with 6 bases between.

The rearrangement uses TRBV28 and TRBJ1-1; TRBD1 matches 8 bases. This CDR3 is built from 17 residues. V gave up 7 bases and J gave up 5 bases; unmatched junction bases: 18. Germline V gene sequence: CDR1 MDHEN, CDR2 SYDVKM. CDR3 residues: CASTISGARGRLTEAFF. The DNA for the CDR3 is TGTGCCAGCACTATTTCCGGTGCCAGGGGGCGTTTAACTGAAGCTTTCTTT.

The rearrangement links TRBV28 to TRBJ1-2; D is undetermined. V gave up 5 bases and J gave up 8 bases, with 15 bases separating them. The CDR3 is made up of 13 amino acids. Germline CDR1 reads MDHEN; CDR2 reads SYDVKM. In DNA, the CDR3 is TGTGCCAGCAGTCCCTTGAGGGCGGCGGGCTACACCTTC. Amino acids: CASSPLRAAGYTF.

This clone has only one observation. This chain links TRBV28 with TRBJ2-1; 9 positions match TRBD1. Germline values: CDR1 MDHEN, CDR2 SYDVKM. V lost 6 bases, J lost 4 bases, and 7 bases stayed unmatched. The CDR3 runs 15 residues. DNA of the CDR3: TGTGCCAGCAGCCTGGGACAGGGAGGGTACAATGAGCAGTTCTTC. Amino acid sequence: CASSLGQGGYNEQFF.

This chain connects TRBV11-2 to TRBJ2-5, with TRBD2 as a possible D gene (5 bases). The CDR3 has 14 amino acids. Germline values: CDR1 SGHAT, CDR2 FQNNGV. V dropped 1 base and J dropped 4 bases, with 10 bases sitting between them. DNA for the CDR3: TGTGCCAGCAGCTTAGTTCGGGGTTCAGAGACCCAGTACTTC. It translates to CASSLVRGSETQYF.

V gene TRBV9 combines with J gene TRBJ2-3; TRBD2 matches at 8 bases. This CDR3 is built from 15 residues. The germline gives CDR1 SGDLS, CDR2 YYNGEE. The junction had 7 bases not matched to a gene; V was cut back by 3 bases and J by 4 bases. The CDR3, as DNA: TGTGCCAGCAGCGCCAAGCGGGAGTGGGCAGATACGCAGTATTTT. Residues: CASSAKREWADTQYF.

This clone was observed a handful of times. This specimen includes other DNA sequences encoding the same CDR3. The chain links TRBV5-1 to TRBJ2-1, with 11 bases lining up with TRBD2. There are 15 residues in the CDR3. V shed 0 bases, J shed 4 bases, and the junction held 0 bases outside the gene matches. Germline CDR1 and CDR2: SGHRS and YFSETQ. The CDR3 DNA is TGCGCCAGCAGCTTGGTAGCGGGAGGGTACAATGAGCAGTTCTTC. This encodes CASSLVAGGYNEQFF.

Only one count was recorded for this clone. The gene calls are TRBV5-1 and TRBJ2-2, with 12 positions matching TRBD2. V was pared by 6 bases and J by 6 bases, with 12 bases of the junction left unmatched. The CDR3 runs to 17 residues. From germline, CDR1 is SGHRS and CDR2 YFSETQ. Written as DNA, the CDR3 is TGCGCCAGCAACATACTTCCGGGACTAGCGGGCGCCGGGGAGCTGTTTTTT. This gives the protein CASNILPGLAGAGELFF.

The chain uses TRBV6-6 and TRBJ1-2; 8 nucleotides line up with TRBD1. J gave up 2 bases and V 5 bases, and 4 bases lay outside the gene matches. The CDR3 is made up of 14 amino acids. Germline V gene lookup returns CDR1 MNHNY and CDR2 SVGAGI (reference sequence). Here the CDR3 reads CASSQGQANYGYTF. The CDR3 DNA sequence: TGTGCCAGCAGTCAGGGACAGGCAAACTATGGCTACACCTTC.

The chain is built from TRBV19 and TRBJ2-1; 11 positions agree with TRBD2. CDR3 size: 18 residues. In germline, CDR1 is LNHDA, CDR2 SQIVND (reference sequence). Trimming cost V 4 bases and J 2 bases; bases outside gene matches: 10. The chain's CDR3 is CASSKLAGGPGTYNEQFF. DNA for the CDR3: TGTGCCAGTAGTAAATTAGCGGGAGGGCCGGGGACCTACAATGAGCAGTTCTTC.

V and J are TRBV9 and TRBJ2-5; 16 positions agree with TRBD2. The tail of the sequence fits TRBJ2-7 better, so the J call may be wrong. The germline gives CDR1 SGDLS, CDR2 YYNGEE. The CDR3 contains 19 residues. The CDR3 DNA reads as TGTGCCAGCAGCCCGAGCCCGGGACTAGCGGGAGGGCTGAACTACGAGCAGTACTTC. Translation: CASSPSPGLAGGLNYEQYF.

This CDR3 is CASSTDRNPFYGYTF. The CDR3, as DNA: TGTGCCAGCAGCACCGACAGGAACCCCTTCTATGGCTACACCTTC. This chain uses TRBV7-9 with TRBJ1-2; D perhaps matches TRBD1 (6 bases). This CDR3 is 15 amino acids long. CDR1 and CDR2 (germline): SEHNR, FQNEAQ (reference sequence). The V gene lost 5 bases and the J gene lost 4 bases, with 17 bases spanning the gap.

This sequence joins TRBV6-5 and TRBJ2-1; no firm D call. This CDR3 is 11 amino acids long. Germline assignment: CDR1 MNHEY and CDR2 SVGAGI. Trimming left V 6 bases short and J 7 bases short, with 7 bases between. CDR3 amino acids: CASRSVNEQFF. In DNA form, the CDR3 reads TGTGCCAGCAGGAGTGTGAATGAGCAGTTCTTC.